This T cell receptor beta chain was captured in a study of blood T cell repertoires in COVID-19. Study summary: Acute and convalescent COVID-19 samples came from the United States, Italy and Spain. Sources were T cells, B-cell-depleted T cells, or PBMCs; the material itself was cDNA or gDNA.

V lost 4 bases, J lost 4 bases, and 5 bases stayed unmatched. The germline CDR1 and CDR2 sequences are KGHSH and LQKENI. The length of the CDR3 is 14 residues. Study processing details: Researchers report that nucleated cell counts were estimated from reference gene primer amplification. Profiled with immunoSEQ multiplex PCR; TCRdb holds only in-frame clones, not every one. V, J and clone size are those of that table, while D and trimming were read from the DNA. Among a few hundred thousand clones, approximately 88% were seen once, and the ten largest hold approximately 0.7%. This chain uses TRBV18 with TRBJ2-7; 9 nucleotides match TRBD1. This clonotype was sampled from a human donor in a cohort sampled during active COVID-19. Sample: peripheral blood. The CDR3 sequence: CASSLPGQGYEQYF. The CDR3 nucleotides read TGTGCCAGCTCACTCCCGGGACAGGGATACGAGCAGTACTTC.